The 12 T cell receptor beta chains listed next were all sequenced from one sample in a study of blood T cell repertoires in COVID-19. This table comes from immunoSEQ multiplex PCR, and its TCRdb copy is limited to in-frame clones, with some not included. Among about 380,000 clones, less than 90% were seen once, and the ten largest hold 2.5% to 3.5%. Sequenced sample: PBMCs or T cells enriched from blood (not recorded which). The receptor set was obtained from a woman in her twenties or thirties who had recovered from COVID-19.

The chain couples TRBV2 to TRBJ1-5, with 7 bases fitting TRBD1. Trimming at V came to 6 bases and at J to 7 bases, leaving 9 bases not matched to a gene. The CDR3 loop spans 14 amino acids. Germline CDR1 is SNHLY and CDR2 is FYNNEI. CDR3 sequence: CASSATGEQQPQHF. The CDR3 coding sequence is TGTGCCAGCAGCGCAACAGGGGAGCAGCAGCCCCAGCATTTT.

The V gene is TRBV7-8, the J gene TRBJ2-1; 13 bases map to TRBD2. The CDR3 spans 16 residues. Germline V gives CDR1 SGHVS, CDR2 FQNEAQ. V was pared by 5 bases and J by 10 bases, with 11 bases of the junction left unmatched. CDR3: CASSRTTSGRVTEQFF. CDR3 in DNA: TGTGCCAGCAGCCGAACTACTAGCGGGAGGGTGACGGAGCAGTTCTTC. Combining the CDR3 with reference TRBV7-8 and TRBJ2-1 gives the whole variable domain GAGVSQSPRYKVAKRGQDVALRCDPISGHVSLFWYQQALGQGPEFLTYFQNEAQLDKSGLPSDRFFAERPEGSVSTLKIQRTQQEDSAVYLCASSRTTSGRVTEQFFGPGTRLTVL.

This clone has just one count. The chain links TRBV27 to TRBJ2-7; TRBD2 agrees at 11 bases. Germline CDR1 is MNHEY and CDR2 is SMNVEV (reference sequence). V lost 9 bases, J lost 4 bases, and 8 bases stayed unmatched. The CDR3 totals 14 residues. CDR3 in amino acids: CASKAGTSGYEQYF. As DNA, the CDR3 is TGTGCCAGTAAAGCCGGGACTAGCGGTTACGAGCAGTACTTC.

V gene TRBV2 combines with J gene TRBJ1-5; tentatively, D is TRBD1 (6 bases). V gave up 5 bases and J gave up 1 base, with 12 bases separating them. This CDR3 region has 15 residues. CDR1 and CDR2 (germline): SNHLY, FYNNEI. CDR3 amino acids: CASSPWGLSNQPQHF. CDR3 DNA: TGTGCCAGCAGTCCATGGGGGCTGAGCAATCAGCCCCAGCATTTT.

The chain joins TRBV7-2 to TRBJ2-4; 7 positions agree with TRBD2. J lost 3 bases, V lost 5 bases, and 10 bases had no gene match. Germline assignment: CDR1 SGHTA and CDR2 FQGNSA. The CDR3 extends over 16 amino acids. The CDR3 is CASSPGRGWGKNIQYF. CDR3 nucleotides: TGTGCCAGCAGCCCAGGGAGGGGTTGGGGCAAAAACATTCAGTACTTC.

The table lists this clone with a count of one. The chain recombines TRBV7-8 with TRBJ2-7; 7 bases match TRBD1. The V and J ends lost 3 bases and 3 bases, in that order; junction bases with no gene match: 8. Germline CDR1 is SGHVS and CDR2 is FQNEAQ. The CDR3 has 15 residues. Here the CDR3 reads CASSFDRERGYEQYF. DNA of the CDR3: TGTGCCAGCAGCTTCGACAGGGAGAGAGGCTACGAGCAGTACTTC.

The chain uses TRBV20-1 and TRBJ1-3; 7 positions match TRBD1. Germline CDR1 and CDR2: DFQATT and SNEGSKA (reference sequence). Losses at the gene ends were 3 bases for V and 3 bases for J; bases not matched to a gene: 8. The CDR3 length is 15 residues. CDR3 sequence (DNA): TGCAGTGCTAGTCCCCAATCAGGGGGTGGAAACACCATATATTTT. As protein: CSASPQSGGGNTIYF.

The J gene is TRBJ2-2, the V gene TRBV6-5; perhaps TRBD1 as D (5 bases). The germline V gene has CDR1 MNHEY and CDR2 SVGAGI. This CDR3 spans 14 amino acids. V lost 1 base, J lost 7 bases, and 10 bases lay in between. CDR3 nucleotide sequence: TGTGCCAGCAGTTACTTCCCAGGGAACGGGGAGCTGTTTTTT. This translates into CASSYFPGNGELFF.

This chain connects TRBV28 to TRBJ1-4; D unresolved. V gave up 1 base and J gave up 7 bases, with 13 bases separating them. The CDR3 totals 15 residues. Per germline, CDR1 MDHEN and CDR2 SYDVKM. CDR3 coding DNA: TGTGCCAGCAGTTTATCCCTGGCGGGAGGTGAAAAACTGTTTTTT. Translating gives CASSLSLAGGEKLFF.

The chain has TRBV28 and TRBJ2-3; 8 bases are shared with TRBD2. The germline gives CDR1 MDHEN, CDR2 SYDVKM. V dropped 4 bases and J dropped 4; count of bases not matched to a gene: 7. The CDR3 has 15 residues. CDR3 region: CASSSYSGAADTQYF. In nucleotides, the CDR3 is TGTGCCAGCAGTTCTTATAGCGGGGCGGCAGATACGCAGTATTTT.

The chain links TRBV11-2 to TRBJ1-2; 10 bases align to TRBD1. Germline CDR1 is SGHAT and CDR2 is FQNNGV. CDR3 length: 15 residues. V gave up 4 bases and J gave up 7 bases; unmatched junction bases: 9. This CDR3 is CASSSRARDRGGYTF. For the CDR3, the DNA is TGTGCCAGCAGCTCCCGGGCCCGGGACAGGGGTGGCTACACCTTC. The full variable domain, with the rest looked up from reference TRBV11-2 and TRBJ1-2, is EAGVAQSPRYKIIEKRQSVAFWCNPISGHATLYWYQQILGQGPKLLIQFQNNGVVDDSQLPKDRFSAERLKGVDSTLKIQPAKLEDSAVYLCASSSRARDRGGYTFGSGTRLTVV.

CDR3 sequence reads: CASRDREYNEQFF. Written as DNA, the CDR3 is TGTGCTAGTAGGGACAGGGAATACAATGAGCAGTTCTTC. V usage is TRBV12-5 and J usage is TRBJ2-1, with TRBD1 identical over 9 bases. The germline V gene has CDR1 LGHNT and CDR2 FRNRAP. The V and J ends lost 8 bases and 4 bases, in that order; junction bases with no gene match: 3. The CDR3 sequence is 13 residues long.